These 2 T cell receptor beta chains were sequenced from one sample in a study of cytomegalovirus exposure and HLA in healthy donors (dated by TCRdb to between 2016 and 2019). The library was produced with the immunoSEQ multiplex PCR assay. A mixture of 60 forward primers for TCR Vbeta segments and 13 reverse primers for TCR Jbeta segments was used in the multiplex PCR. As stored in TCRdb, this immuneACCESS dataset retains in-frame rearrangements with V and J assigned. A fraction of the clones does not appear; measured against another copy, unresolved V genes explain less than half of the discrepancy, and the remainder lacks a known reason. The sample table shows 120,000 or so clones, and 75% to 90% are seen once. The ten largest clones take up approximately 2% of the sample. The sample consisted of PBMCs. Receptors originate from a man aged 40-49 years in good health and CMV-seronegative.

The V and J genes are TRBV6-5 and TRBJ2-7; D may be TRBD2 (5 bases). Germline V gene data show CDR1 as MNHEY and CDR2 as SVGAGI. Trimming left V 5 bases short and J 6 bases short, with 14 bases between. The CDR3 covers 13 residues. CDR3 DNA sequence: TGTGCCAGCAGTCGGACGTATGAGGGCGAGCAGTACTTC. Translation: CASSRTYEGEQYF.

The genes are TRBV6-5 and TRBJ1-6, with D perhaps TRBD1 (5 bases). V lost 2 bases and J 6 bases, leaving 8 bases between the germline ends. In germline, CDR1 is MNHEY, CDR2 SVGAGI. This CDR3 contains 14 residues. CDR3 residues: CASSYDRVNSPLHF. CDR3 nucleotides: TGTGCCAGCAGTTACGACAGAGTTAATTCACCCCTCCACTTT.